The source of this TCR beta chain is a study of cytotoxic CD8 clonotypes in ibrutinib-treated CLL. About the research overall: Specimens for response were gathered following a median about a year of therapy, spanning 6 to 36. General study results and limits: Baseline values of clonality outstripped age-matched healthy donors and followed circulating CD8+ T-cell counts. Public clonotypes (which were uncommon) either contracted or remained stable on treatment.

Only in-frame clones appear in the TCRdb table, and some are missing; sequencing was by immunoSEQ multiplex PCR. In the table there are approximately 200,000 clones, around 72% of which are singletons. To note about this clone: No antigen is known for it.

Source: PBMCs, taken after 24 months of ibrutinib treatment. The origin of this receptor is a human donor with chronic lymphocytic leukemia.

The CDR3 loop is CASSSQNYYYEQYF. CDR3 in DNA: TGTGCCAGCAGCTCTCAGAATTACTACTACGAGCAGTACTTC. The rearrangement links TRBV6-5 to TRBJ2-7; D gene ambiguous. Trimming took 6 bases from V and 3 from J, leaving 15 bases between them. The CDR3 sequence is 14 residues long. Germline assignment: CDR1 MNHEY and CDR2 SVGAGI.